Detailed here is one T cell receptor (beta chain). Its antigen is currently unknown. The data derive from a study of T cells in tumors after PD-1 blockade. Study-level background: Some patients also took daily vismodegib 150 mg during anti-PD-1 treatment.

General study results and limits: About 41% of tumor TCR clonotypes were also found in blood.

Germline-derived CDR1 and CDR2 are SGHVS and FNYEAQ. The CDR3 loop spans 15 amino acids. With 5 bases removed from V and 3 bases from J, the gap between germline ends came to 17 bases. Sequencing was performed with immunoSEQ multiplex PCR; in TCRdb, only in-frame clones are kept and a portion is missing. The data hold 55,000 to 70,000 clones, with around 80% observed a single time. The chain links TRBV7-6 to TRBJ2-7; no reliable D call. Sequencing was performed on PBMCs, taken before anti-PD-1 treatment. The TCR originated in a human donor with basal cell carcinoma. The CDR3, as DNA: TGTGCCAGCAGCCCGATCCAGTCGAAGATCTACGAGCAGTACTTC. It is translated as CASSPIQSKIYEQYF.